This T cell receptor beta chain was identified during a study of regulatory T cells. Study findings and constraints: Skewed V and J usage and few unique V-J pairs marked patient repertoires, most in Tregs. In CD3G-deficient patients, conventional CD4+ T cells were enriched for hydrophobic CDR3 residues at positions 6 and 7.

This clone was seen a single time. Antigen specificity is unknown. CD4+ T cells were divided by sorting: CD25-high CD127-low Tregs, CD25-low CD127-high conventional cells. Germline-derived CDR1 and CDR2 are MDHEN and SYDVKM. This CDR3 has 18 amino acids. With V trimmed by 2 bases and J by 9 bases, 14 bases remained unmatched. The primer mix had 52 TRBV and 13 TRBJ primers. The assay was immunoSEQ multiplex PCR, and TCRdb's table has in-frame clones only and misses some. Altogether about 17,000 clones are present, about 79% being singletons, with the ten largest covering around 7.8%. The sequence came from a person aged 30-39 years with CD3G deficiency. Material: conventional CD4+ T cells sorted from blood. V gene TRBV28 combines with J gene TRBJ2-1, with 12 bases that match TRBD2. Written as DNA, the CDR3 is TGTGCCAGCAGTTTACTATCTAGCGGGGGGGCCCGTATTCCTGAGCAGTTCTTC. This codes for CASSLLSSGGARIPEQFF. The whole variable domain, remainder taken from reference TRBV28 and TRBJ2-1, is DVKVTQSSRYLVKRTGEKVFLECVQDMDHENMFWYRQDPGLGLRLIYFSYDVKMKEKGDIPEGYSVSREKKERFSLILESASTNQTSMYLCASSLLSSGGARIPEQFFGPGTRLTVL.